This T cell receptor beta chain emerged from a study of graft-versus-host responses after intestinal transplantation. On the study more broadly: Transplant recipients had multivisceral, liver-intestinal, or isolated intestinal grafts.

Study results and caveats: Analysis identified GvH clones in recipient marrow, with some appearing first in ileum or blood. Individuals carrying graft-donor T cell macrochimerism showed high graft-versus-host to host-versus-graft clonal ratios in allografts.

With regard to this clone: Its antigen is unidentified.

The CDR3 spans 14 residues. In germline, CDR1 is GTSNPN, CDR2 SVGIG (reference sequence). The method was immunoSEQ multiplex PCR; TCRdb's version includes in-frame clones alone and lacks a portion of them. In the table there are tens of thousands of clones, under 95% of which are singletons. Here the sequenced sample was unstimulated CD8+ T cells sorted from spleen or lymph node cells, taken before intestinal transplant. This receptor was identified in a human donor who received an intestinal transplant. The rearrangement joins TRBV30 to TRBJ2-5; 9 bases match TRBD2. The last part of the DNA fits TRBJ2-7 better; the J call may be wrong. CDR3 DNA: TGTGCCTGGGGCGGGGGGGCGAGCTCCTACGAGCAGTACTTC. This codes for CAWGGGASSYEQYF.